This TCR beta chain appears in the sequencing data of a study of blood T cell repertoires in COVID-19. The CDR3 has 14 amino acids. V was pared by 10 bases and J by 4 bases, with 19 bases between. Germline V lookup: CDR1 MNHEY, CDR2 SVGAGI. Authors' methods: The authors estimated nucleated cell counts from reference gene primer amplification. Produced via immunoSEQ multiplex PCR; TCRdb's table is partial and in-frame only. V and J calls and clone size are those listed in that table; D and trimming were worked out from the DNA. This sample has about 110,000 clones, with about 79% found just once. This clone was detected a few times.

V and J are TRBV6-5 and TRBJ1-1, with D perhaps matching TRBD1 (6 bases). Material: peripheral blood. This clonotype was sampled from a woman of 80 years or more with active or convalescent COVID-19. In nucleotides, the CDR3 is TGTGCCACCCAGAGGGGGACCGGATTCACTGAAGCTTTCTTT. Protein sequence: CATQRGTGFTEAFF.